The 4 T cell receptor beta chains reported below all come from one sample, sequenced in a study of early T cells in non-severe SARS-CoV-2 infection. Each CDR3 protein is one row after TCRdb ran MiXCR on the 5' RACE reads. The table has around 46,000 distinct CDR3 sequences, over 5% seen once. Sequences were derived from whole blood, sampled at baseline. These receptors were taken from an adult who was a healthcare worker with PCR-confirmed SARS-CoV-2 infection or an uninfected control (not recorded which).

This chain links TRBV24-1 with TRBJ2-1; D may be TRBD1 or TRBD2 (5 bases each). The V gene's germline CDR1 is KGHDR and CDR2 SFDVKD. V gave up 5 bases and J gave up 7 bases, with 20 bases separating them. The CDR3 is made up of 16 amino acids. DNA of the CDR3: TGTGCCACCAGTGGGCCCCGGGACGCACGGAGAAATGAGCAGTTCTTC. It encodes CATSGPRDARRNEQFF.

The chain has TRBV3-1 and TRBJ2-2, with 7 bases fitting TRBD1. There are 15 residues in the CDR3. V shed 0 bases, J shed 6 bases, and the junction held 4 bases outside the gene matches. Per the germline V gene, CDR1 is LGHDT and CDR2 is YNNKEL (reference sequence). CDR3 coding DNA: TGTGCCAGCAGCCAAGACGACAGGGATTCCGGGGAGCTGTTTTTT. Its translation: CASSQDDRDSGELFF.

This clonotype was seen more than once but under ten times. The chain carries TRBV12-3 or TRBV12-4 and TRBJ1-6; TRBD1 aligns across 7 bases. The CDR3 totals 13 residues. The junction had 6 bases not matched to a gene; V was cut back by 8 bases and J by 8 bases. CDR3 in amino acids: CASCGTAYSPLHF. In DNA, the CDR3 is TGTGCCAGCTGCGGGACAGCCTATTCACCCCTCCACTTT.

This clonotype was seen a handful of times. The chain employs TRBV7-2 and TRBJ2-2; 10 bases map to TRBD2. Germline V gives CDR1 SGHTA, CDR2 FQGNSA. The CDR3 runs to 16 residues. Germline trimming cut 4 bases from V and 6 bases from J; bases unmatched to any gene: 8. The CDR3 coding sequence is TGTGCCAGCAGCTCCGTATTAGCGGGAGGCGCCGGGGAGCTGTTTTTT. This codes for CASSSVLAGGAGELFF. The variable domain in full, completed from reference TRBV7-2 and TRBJ2-2, reads GAGVSQSPSNKVTEKGKDVELRCDPISGHTALYWYRQSLGQGLEFLIYFQGNSAPDKSGLPSDRFSAERTGGSVSTLTIQRTQQEDSAVYLCASSSVLAGGAGELFFGEGSRLTVL.